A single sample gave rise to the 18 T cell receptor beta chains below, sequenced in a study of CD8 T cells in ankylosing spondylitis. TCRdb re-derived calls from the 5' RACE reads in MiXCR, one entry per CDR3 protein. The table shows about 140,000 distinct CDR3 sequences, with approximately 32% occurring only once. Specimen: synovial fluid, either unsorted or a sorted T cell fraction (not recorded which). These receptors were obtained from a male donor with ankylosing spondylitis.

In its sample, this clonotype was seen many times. Here the CDR3 reads CASSLLRNNSPLHF. In nucleotides, the CDR3 is TGTGCCAGCAGTCTACTCAGAAATAATTCACCCCTCCACTTT. The gene calls are TRBV28 and TRBJ1-6; no definite D call. Germline V gene data show CDR1 as MDHEN and CDR2 as SYDVKM. V lost 5 bases and J 5 bases, leaving 10 bases between the germline ends. The CDR3 has 14 residues.

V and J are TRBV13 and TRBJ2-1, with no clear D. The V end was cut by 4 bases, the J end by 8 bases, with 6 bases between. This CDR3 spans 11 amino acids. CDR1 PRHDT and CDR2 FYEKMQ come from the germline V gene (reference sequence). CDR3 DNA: TGTGCCAGCAGCTCACGCGATGAGCAGTTCTTC. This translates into CASSSRDEQFF. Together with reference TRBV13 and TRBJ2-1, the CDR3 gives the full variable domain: AAGVIQSPRHLIKEKRETATLKCYPIPRHDTVYWYQQGPGQDPQFLISFYEKMQSDKGSIPDRFSAQQFSDYHSELNMSSLELGDSALYFCASSSRDEQFFGPGTRLTVL.

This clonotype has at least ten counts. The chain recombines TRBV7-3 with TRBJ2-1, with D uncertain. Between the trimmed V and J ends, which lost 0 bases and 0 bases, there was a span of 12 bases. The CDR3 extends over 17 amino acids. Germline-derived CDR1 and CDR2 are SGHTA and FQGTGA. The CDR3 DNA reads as TGTGCCAGCAGCTTAACGGGATTTCGAAGCTCCTACAATGAGCAGTTCTTC. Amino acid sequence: CASSLTGFRSSYNEQFF.

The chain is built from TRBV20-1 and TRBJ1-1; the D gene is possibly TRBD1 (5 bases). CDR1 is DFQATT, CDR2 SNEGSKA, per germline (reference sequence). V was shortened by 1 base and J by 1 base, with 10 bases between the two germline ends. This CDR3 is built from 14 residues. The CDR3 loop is CSARANQGNTEAFF. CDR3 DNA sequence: TGCAGTGCTAGAGCGAATCAGGGGAACACTGAAGCTTTCTTT.

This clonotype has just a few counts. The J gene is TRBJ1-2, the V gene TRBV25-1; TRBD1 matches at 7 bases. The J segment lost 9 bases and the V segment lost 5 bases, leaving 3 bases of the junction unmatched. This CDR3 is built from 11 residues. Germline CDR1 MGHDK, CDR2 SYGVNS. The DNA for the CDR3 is TGTGCCAGCAGTCGGGACAGACGCTACACCTTC. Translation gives CASSRDRRYTF.

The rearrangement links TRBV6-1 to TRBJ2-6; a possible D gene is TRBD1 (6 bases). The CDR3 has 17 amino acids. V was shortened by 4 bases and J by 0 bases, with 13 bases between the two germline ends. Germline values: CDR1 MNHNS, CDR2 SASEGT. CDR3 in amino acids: CASSARQESSGANVLTF. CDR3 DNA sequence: TGTGCCAGCAGTGCTAGACAGGAAAGCTCTGGGGCCAACGTCCTGACTTTC.

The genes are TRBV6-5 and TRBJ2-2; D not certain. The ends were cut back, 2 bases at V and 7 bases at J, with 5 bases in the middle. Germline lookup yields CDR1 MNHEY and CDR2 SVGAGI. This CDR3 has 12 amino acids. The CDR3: CASSYQSGELFF. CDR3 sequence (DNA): TGTGCCAGCAGTTACCAGAGCGGGGAGCTGTTTTTT.

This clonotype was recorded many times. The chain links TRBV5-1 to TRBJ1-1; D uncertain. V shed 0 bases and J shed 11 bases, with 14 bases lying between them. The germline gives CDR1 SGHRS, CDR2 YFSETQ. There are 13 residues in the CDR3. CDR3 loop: CASSLAGEVAAFF. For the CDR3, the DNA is TGCGCCAGCAGCTTGGCCGGGGAGGTGGCGGCTTTCTTT.

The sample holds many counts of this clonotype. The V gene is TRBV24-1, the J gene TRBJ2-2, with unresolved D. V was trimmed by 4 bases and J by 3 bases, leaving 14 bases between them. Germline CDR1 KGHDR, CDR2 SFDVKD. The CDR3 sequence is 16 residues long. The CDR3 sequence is CATSDHRRYDTGELFF. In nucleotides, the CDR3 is TGTGCCACCAGTGACCACAGACGATACGACACCGGGGAGCTGTTTTTT.

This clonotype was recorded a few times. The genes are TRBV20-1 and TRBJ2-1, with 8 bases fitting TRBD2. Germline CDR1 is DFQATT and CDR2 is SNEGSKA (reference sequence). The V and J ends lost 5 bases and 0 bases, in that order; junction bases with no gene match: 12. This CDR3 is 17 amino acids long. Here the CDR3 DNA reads TGCAGTGCTCGCCGCCCCACTAGCGGCGCCTCCTACAATGAGCAGTTCTTC. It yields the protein CSARRPTSGASYNEQFF.

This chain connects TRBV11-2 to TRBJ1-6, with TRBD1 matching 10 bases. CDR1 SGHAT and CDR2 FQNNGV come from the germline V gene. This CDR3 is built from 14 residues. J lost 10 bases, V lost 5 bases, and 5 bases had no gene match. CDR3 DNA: TGTGCCAGCAGCATAGGACAGGGGGGATCACCCCTCCACTTT. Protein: CASSIGQGGSPLHF.

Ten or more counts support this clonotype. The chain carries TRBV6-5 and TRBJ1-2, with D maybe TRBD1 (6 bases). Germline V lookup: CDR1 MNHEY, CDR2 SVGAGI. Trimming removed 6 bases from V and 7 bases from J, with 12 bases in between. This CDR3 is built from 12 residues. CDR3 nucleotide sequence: TGTGCCAGCAGCACAGGGAGCAGTGGCTACACCTTC. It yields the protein CASSTGSSGYTF.

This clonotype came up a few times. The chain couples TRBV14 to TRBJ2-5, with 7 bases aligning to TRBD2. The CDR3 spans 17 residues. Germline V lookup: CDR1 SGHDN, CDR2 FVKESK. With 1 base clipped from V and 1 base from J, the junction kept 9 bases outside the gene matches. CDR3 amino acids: CASSQGESSGAQETQYF. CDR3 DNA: TGTGCCAGCAGCCAAGGAGAATCTAGCGGAGCCCAAGAGACCCAGTACTTC.

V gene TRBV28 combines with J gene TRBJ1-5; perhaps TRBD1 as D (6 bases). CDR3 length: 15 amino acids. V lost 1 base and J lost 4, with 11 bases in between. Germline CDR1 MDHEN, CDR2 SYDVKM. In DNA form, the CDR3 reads TGTGCCAGCAGTTTATACGGGCAGGGGAATCAGCCCCAGCATTTT. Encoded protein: CASSLYGQGNQPQHF. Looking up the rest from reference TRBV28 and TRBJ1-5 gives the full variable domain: DVKVTQSSRYLVKRTGEKVFLECVQDMDHENMFWYRQDPGLGLRLIYFSYDVKMKEKGDIPEGYSVSREKKERFSLILESASTNQTSMYLCASSLYGQGNQPQHFGDGTRLSIL.

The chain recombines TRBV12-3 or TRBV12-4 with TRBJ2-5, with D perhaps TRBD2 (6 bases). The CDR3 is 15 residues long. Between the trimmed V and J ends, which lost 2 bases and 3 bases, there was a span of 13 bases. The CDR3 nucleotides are TGTGCCAGCAGTTTAAGCGGGCCGTTGAAAGAGACCCAGTACTTC. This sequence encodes CASSLSGPLKETQYF.

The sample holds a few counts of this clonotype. This CDR3 is CATSRDLALLNTEAFF. CDR3 DNA sequence: TGTGCCACCAGCAGAGACCTAGCGTTACTGAACACTGAAGCTTTCTTT. The V call is TRBV15, the J call TRBJ1-1; D is ambiguous. Germline V gives CDR1 LNHNV, CDR2 YYDKDF (reference sequence). V was clipped by 0 bases and J by 0 bases, with 11 bases between them. CDR3 size: 16 residues.

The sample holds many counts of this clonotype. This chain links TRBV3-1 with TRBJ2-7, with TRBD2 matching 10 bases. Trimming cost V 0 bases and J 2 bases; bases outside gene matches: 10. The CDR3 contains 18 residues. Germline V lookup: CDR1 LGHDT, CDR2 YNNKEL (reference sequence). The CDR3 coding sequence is TGTGCCAGCAGCCAAGAGAGGCGTACTAGCGGGGAACCCTACGAGCAGTACTTC. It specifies CASSQERRTSGEPYEQYF.

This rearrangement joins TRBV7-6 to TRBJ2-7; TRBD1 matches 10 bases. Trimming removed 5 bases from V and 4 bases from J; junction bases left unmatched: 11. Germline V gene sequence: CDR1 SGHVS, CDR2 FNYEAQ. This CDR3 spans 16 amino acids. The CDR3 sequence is CASSVTTGGNGYEQYF. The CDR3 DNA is TGTGCCAGCAGCGTGACGACAGGGGGCAATGGGTACGAGCAGTACTTC.